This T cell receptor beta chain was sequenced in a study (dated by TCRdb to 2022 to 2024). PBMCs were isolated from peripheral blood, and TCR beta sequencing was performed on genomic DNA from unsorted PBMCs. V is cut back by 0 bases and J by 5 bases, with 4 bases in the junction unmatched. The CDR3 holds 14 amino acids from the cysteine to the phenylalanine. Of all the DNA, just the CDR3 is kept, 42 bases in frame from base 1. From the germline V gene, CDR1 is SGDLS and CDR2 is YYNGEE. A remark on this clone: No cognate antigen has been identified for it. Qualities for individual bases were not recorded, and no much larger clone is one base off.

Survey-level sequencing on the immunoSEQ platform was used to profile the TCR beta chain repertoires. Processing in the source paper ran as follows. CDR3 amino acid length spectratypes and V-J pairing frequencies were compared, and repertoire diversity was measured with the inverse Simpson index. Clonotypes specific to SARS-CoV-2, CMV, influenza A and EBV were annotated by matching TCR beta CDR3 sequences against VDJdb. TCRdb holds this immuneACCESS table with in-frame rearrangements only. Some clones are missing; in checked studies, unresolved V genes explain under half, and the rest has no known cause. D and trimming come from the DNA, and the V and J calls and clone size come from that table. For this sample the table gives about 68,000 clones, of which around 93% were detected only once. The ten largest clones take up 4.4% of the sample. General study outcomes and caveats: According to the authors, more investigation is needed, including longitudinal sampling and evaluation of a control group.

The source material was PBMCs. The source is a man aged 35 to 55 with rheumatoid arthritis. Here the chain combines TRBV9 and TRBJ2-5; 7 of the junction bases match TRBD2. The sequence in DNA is TGTGCCAGCAGCGTAGAGGGAGGGAAGGAGACCCAGTACTTC. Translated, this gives CASSVEGGKETQYF.